The rows below give T cell receptor beta chains drawn from one sample of a study of T-cell reconstitution after alpha-beta-depleted transplantation in children. Using its own MiXCR run on the PCR reads, TCRdb lists one record per CDR3 protein. This table has fewer than 550,000 distinct CDR3 sequences, about an eighth appearing once. Material: PBMCs, mostly from graft donor cells, obtained 180 days after TCRalphabeta/CD19-depleted stem cell transplant. These receptor sequences come from a female patient aged 2-10 years who had a stem cell transplant for aplastic anemia, so the T cells may come from the graft donor. CDR3s include the opening cysteine and the closing phenylalanine or tryptophan. Each record gives: J gene, clone size, V gene, D gene, CDR3 DNA, CDR3 protein. The D gene is left open where the match is weak. Size tells how often a clone was seen (once, few, many) or the class of an expanded clone, and some rows leave it out.

j_call: TRBJ1-5; clone_size: few; v_call: TRBV5-1; d_call: TRBD1; cdr3_nt: TGCGCCAGCAGCCGCGGGACAGGGCAAGGCGGCAATCAGCCCCAGCATTTT; cdr3_aa: CASSRGTGQGGNQPQHF
j_call: TRBJ2-1; clone_size: -; v_call: TRBV20-1; d_call: -; cdr3_nt: TGCAGTGCTAGAGACGTGAATTCCTACAATGAGCAGTTCTTC; cdr3_aa: CSARDVNSYNEQFF
j_call: TRBJ2-1; clone_size: few; v_call: TRBV7-3; d_call: -; cdr3_nt: TGTGCCAGCAGCTTAGCGGTTTTGGATGAGCAGTTCTTC; cdr3_aa: CASSLAVLDEQFF
j_call: TRBJ2-3; clone_size: -; v_call: TRBV5-1; d_call: TRBD2; cdr3_nt: TGCGCCAGCAGCTTGGCTGGACTAGCGATGGCAGATACGCAGTATTTT; cdr3_aa: CASSLAGLAMADTQYF
j_call: TRBJ2-3; clone_size: -; v_call: TRBV7-2; d_call: TRBD1; cdr3_nt: TGTGCCAGCAGCTTATATTCCGGGACAGCTCCGGATACGCAGTATTTT; cdr3_aa: CASSLYSGTAPDTQYF
j_call: TRBJ2-1; clone_size: many; v_call: TRBV9; d_call: -; cdr3_nt: TGTGCCAGCAGCGTAGCCGGGAGTGAGTGGAATGAGCAGTTCTTC; cdr3_aa: CASSVAGSEWNEQFF
j_call: TRBJ1-1; clone_size: -; v_call: TRBV6-2/TRBV6-3; d_call: -; cdr3_nt: TGTGCCAGCAGTACCGAGGACAAGAACACTGAAGCTTTCTTT; cdr3_aa: CASSTEDKNTEAFF
j_call: TRBJ1-6; clone_size: few; v_call: TRBV11-2; d_call: TRBD1; cdr3_nt: TGTGCCAGCAGCCCCCCAGGACAGGGGCCCTCCTATAATTCACCCCTCCACTTT; cdr3_aa: CASSPPGQGPSYNSPLHF
j_call: TRBJ2-7; clone_size: once; v_call: TRBV11-2; d_call: TRBD1; cdr3_nt: TGTGCCAGCAGCGGTGGGGGGACAGGGGGCGCCGAGCAGTACTTC; cdr3_aa: CASSGGGTGGAEQYF
j_call: TRBJ1-5; clone_size: -; v_call: TRBV4-3; d_call: -; cdr3_nt: TGCGCCAGCAGCCGAAAGGCAGGGGACGATCAGCCCCAGCATTTT; cdr3_aa: CASSRKAGDDQPQHF
j_call: TRBJ2-5; clone_size: -; v_call: TRBV6-2/TRBV6-3; d_call: -; cdr3_nt: TGTGCCAGCAGAAAGACGGGACAAGAGACCCAGTACTTC; cdr3_aa: CASRKTGQETQYF
j_call: TRBJ1-5; clone_size: many; v_call: TRBV12-3/TRBV12-4; d_call: -; cdr3_nt: TGTGCCAGCAGTTTACGAGAGGGCAATCAGCCCCAGCATTTT; cdr3_aa: CASSLREGNQPQHF
j_call: TRBJ2-4; clone_size: -; v_call: TRBV20-1; d_call: -; cdr3_nt: TGCAGTGCCCCGACCCAGGGAGAGGGTGCCAAAAACATTCAGTACTTC; cdr3_aa: CSAPTQGEGAKNIQYF
j_call: TRBJ2-1; clone_size: -; v_call: TRBV3-1; d_call: -; cdr3_nt: TGTGCCAGCAGCCAAGAAGGCGGCAGGGGCGATGAGCAGTTCTTC; cdr3_aa: CASSQEGGRGDEQFF
j_call: TRBJ2-1; clone_size: few; v_call: TRBV10-3; d_call: TRBD2; cdr3_nt: TGTGCCATCAGTTTAAGTAAGGCTAGCGGGACATACAATGAGCAGTTCTTC; cdr3_aa: CAISLSKASGTYNEQFF
j_call: TRBJ2-3; clone_size: -; v_call: TRBV12-3/TRBV12-4; d_call: -; cdr3_nt: TGTGCCAGCAGTGTCATAAGCCTAGTGGCAGATACGCAGTATTTT; cdr3_aa: CASSVISLVADTQYF
j_call: TRBJ1-2; clone_size: -; v_call: TRBV20-1; d_call: -; cdr3_nt: TGCAGTGCTGCAGCTAACTATGGCTACACCTTC; cdr3_aa: CSAAANYGYTF
j_call: TRBJ1-5; clone_size: -; v_call: TRBV6-4; d_call: -; cdr3_nt: TGTGCCAGCGGTGATCTGGGGGCCTTCAATCAGCCCCAGCATTTT; cdr3_aa: CASGDLGAFNQPQHF
j_call: TRBJ2-7; clone_size: -; v_call: TRBV5-1; d_call: TRBD2; cdr3_nt: TGCGCCAGCAGCTTGGAGGGACTAGACTACGAGCAGTACTTC; cdr3_aa: CASSLEGLDYEQYF
j_call: TRBJ1-2; clone_size: few; v_call: TRBV7-2; d_call: TRBD1; cdr3_nt: TGTGCCAGCAGCCCCCGGGGACAGCGGTATGGCTACACCTTC; cdr3_aa: CASSPRGQRYGYTF
j_call: TRBJ1-4; clone_size: many; v_call: TRBV4-1; d_call: -; cdr3_nt: TGCGCCAGCAGCCAAGATCTGGGTGGGTTAGCGGGTGAAAAACTGTTTTTT; cdr3_aa: CASSQDLGGLAGEKLFF
j_call: TRBJ2-6; clone_size: few; v_call: TRBV9; d_call: -; cdr3_nt: TGTGCCAGCAGCGTCGGGAGCCACAACGTCCTGACTTTC; cdr3_aa: CASSVGSHNVLTF
j_call: TRBJ2-7; clone_size: once; v_call: TRBV4-1; d_call: TRBD1; cdr3_nt: TGCGCCAGCAGCCAAGAGCAGGGGGTCTACGAGCAGTACTTC; cdr3_aa: CASSQEQGVYEQYF
j_call: TRBJ2-3; clone_size: few; v_call: TRBV4-3; d_call: -; cdr3_nt: TGCGCCAGCAGCCAAGGCGACAGGTACACAGATACGCAGTATTTT; cdr3_aa: CASSQGDRYTDTQYF
j_call: TRBJ2-7; clone_size: -; v_call: TRBV7-8; d_call: -; cdr3_nt: TGTGCCAGCAGCTCCCTCCCGGACGAGAACTACGAGCAGTACTTC; cdr3_aa: CASSSLPDENYEQYF
j_call: TRBJ2-1; clone_size: -; v_call: TRBV6-2/TRBV6-3; d_call: TRBD2; cdr3_nt: TGTGCCAGCAGAGCCCTAGCGGTGTCCTACAATGAGCAGTTCTTC; cdr3_aa: CASRALAVSYNEQFF
j_call: TRBJ1-1; clone_size: -; v_call: TRBV6-1; d_call: -; cdr3_nt: TGTGCCAGCAGTGACAGGCTTTCCGAAGCTTTCTTT; cdr3_aa: CASSDRLSEAFF
j_call: TRBJ2-3; clone_size: few; v_call: TRBV12-3/TRBV12-4; d_call: -; cdr3_nt: TGTGCCAGCAGTCTACGGCCGCCCGGGCACTACGCAGTATTT; cdr3_aa: CASSLRPPGHYAVF
j_call: TRBJ2-7; clone_size: -; v_call: TRBV20-1; d_call: -; cdr3_nt: TGCAGTGCTAGTGTGTGGGAAGACTCCTACGAGCAGTACTTC; cdr3_aa: CSASVWEDSYEQYF
j_call: TRBJ2-1; clone_size: few; v_call: TRBV7-2; d_call: -; cdr3_nt: TGTGCCAGCAGCTTGGTTGGTAGCGGCTACAATGAGCAGTTCTTC; cdr3_aa: CASSLVGSGYNEQFF
j_call: TRBJ2-5; clone_size: once; v_call: TRBV2; d_call: -; cdr3_nt: TGTGCCAGCATCTTCACGTCGTCCGGGGCGACCCAGTACTTC; cdr3_aa: CASIFTSSGATQYF
j_call: TRBJ2-3; clone_size: few; v_call: TRBV27; d_call: -; cdr3_nt: TGTGCCAGCAGTTTCAAGGCGGGGGCCTACACAGATACGCAGTATTTT; cdr3_aa: CASSFKAGAYTDTQYF
j_call: TRBJ1-5; clone_size: -; v_call: TRBV15; d_call: -; cdr3_nt: TGTGCCACCAGCAGAGATTGGAGGGGAGGGGGTAGCAATCAGCCCCAGCATTTT; cdr3_aa: CATSRDWRGGGSNQPQHF
j_call: TRBJ2-5; clone_size: -; v_call: TRBV14; d_call: TRBD1; cdr3_nt: TGTGCCAGCAGCCCGCCTTGGGCGACAGGGAAGAGAGAGACCCAGTACTTC; cdr3_aa: CASSPPWATGKRETQYF
j_call: TRBJ2-3; clone_size: -; v_call: TRBV6-1; d_call: TRBD1; cdr3_nt: TGTGCCAGCGGGGACAGCATCCTTGCTAGCACAGATACGCAGTATTTT; cdr3_aa: CASGDSILASTDTQYF